Below, 20 T cell receptor beta chains from the same sample are listed, as sequenced in a study of blood T cell repertoires in COVID-19. Sequencing used immunoSEQ multiplex PCR; TCRdb keeps in-frame clones, though not all of them. The repertoire holds under 250,000 clones, with roughly four fifths as singletons. Sequences were obtained from peripheral blood. These TCRs come from a young woman who had recovered from COVID-19.

This chain joins TRBV18 and TRBJ2-1, with TRBD2 matching 10 bases. Trimming cost V 4 bases and J 7 bases; bases outside gene matches: 22. This CDR3 has 20 residues. Germline CDR1 KGHSH, CDR2 LQKENI. The DNA of the CDR3 is TGTGCCAGCTCACTCGGGTGGGTCTCCGGCCAGCGGGAGGGACGAAATGAGCAGTTCTTC. Translation: CASSLGWVSGQREGRNEQFF.

The V call is TRBV25-1, the J call TRBJ2-7; the match to TRBD1 covers 8 bases. This CDR3 region has 15 residues. Germline CDR1 MGHDK, CDR2 SYGVNS. J lost 2 bases, V lost 8 bases, and 11 bases had no gene match. Here the CDR3 DNA reads TGTGCCAGCGTCGGCACCGGGACAGGTACCTACGAGCAGTACTTC. Translating it yields CASVGTGTGTYEQYF.

The CDR3 spells CASKVGHGFYEQYF. The CDR3 nucleotides are TGCGCCAGCAAGGTAGGTCACGGGTTCTACGAGCAGTACTTC. The J gene is TRBJ2-7, the V gene TRBV5-1, with no clear D. In germline, CDR1 is SGHRS, CDR2 YFSETQ. V was clipped by 6 bases and J by 3 bases, with 16 bases between them. The CDR3 consists of 14 residues.

V is TRBV19 and J is TRBJ1-1; TRBD1 is a possible D gene (6 bases). Trimming removed 10 bases from V and 0 bases from J, with 12 bases in between. The CDR3 sequence is 13 residues long. Germline V gene data show CDR1 as LNHDA and CDR2 as SQIVND (reference sequence). CDR3 nucleotide sequence: TGTGCCACCGGCCAGGGGATGAACACTGAAGCTTTCTTT. It specifies CATGQGMNTEAFF. The full variable domain, rest sourced from reference TRBV19 and TRBJ1-1, is DGGITQSPKYLFRKEGQNVTLSCEQNLNHDAMYWYRQDPGQGLRLIYYSQIVNDFQKGDIAEGYSVSREKKESFPLTVTSAQKNPTAFYLCATGQGMNTEAFFGQGTRLTVV.

This clone was seen a few times. The CDR3 is CAWDRDRVDEQYF. DNA for the CDR3: TGTGCCTGGGACCGGGACAGGGTAGACGAGCAGTACTTC. The chain joins TRBV30 to TRBJ2-7; 9 bases agree with TRBD1. CDR3 length equals 13 residues. V trimming: 5 bases; J trimming: 5 bases; junction bases outside the gene matches: 7. CDR1 and CDR2 from the germline V gene are GTSNPN and SVGIG (reference sequence).

The rearrangement uses TRBV19 and TRBJ2-3; a possible D gene is TRBD1 (7 bases). V lost 4 bases, J lost 0 bases, and 20 bases lay in between. The CDR3 consists of 18 residues. Germline values: CDR1 LNHDA, CDR2 SQIVND (reference sequence). CDR3 nucleotides: TGTGCCAGTAGTACGTGGCGGAGGGGGCTAACTAGCACAGATACGCAGTATTTT. It codes for CASSTWRRGLTSTDTQYF.

This chain uses TRBV5-6 with TRBJ2-2, with 9 bases that match TRBD2. Per germline, CDR1 SGHDT and CDR2 YYEEEE. V gave up 0 bases and J gave up 5 bases; unmatched junction bases: 2. The CDR3 runs to 15 residues. The CDR3 DNA reads as TGTGCCAGCAGCTTGGTCCTAGCGGGAACCGGGGAGCTGTTTTTT. Translation gives CASSLVLAGTGELFF.

This chain joins TRBV7-3 and TRBJ2-1, with TRBD2 matching over 8 bases. Trimming removed 3 bases from V and 4 bases from J; junction bases left unmatched: 5. CDR3 length: 15 amino acids. Germline loops: CDR1 SGHTA, CDR2 FQGTGA. CDR3: CASSLNSGAYNEQFF. CDR3 nucleotide sequence: TGTGCCAGCAGCTTGAATAGCGGGGCGTACAATGAGCAGTTCTTC.

The chain recombines TRBV7-8 with TRBJ2-1; 10 bases fit TRBD2. The CDR3 is 17 residues long. Germline V lookup: CDR1 SGHVS, CDR2 FQNEAQ. Trimming cost V 4 bases and J 0 bases; bases outside gene matches: 6. In DNA form, the CDR3 reads TGTGCCAGCAGCTCCCGGACTAGCGGTAGCTCCTACAATGAGCAGTTCTTC. Protein product: CASSSRTSGSSYNEQFF.

This clone appeared a few times. This chain joins TRBV11-3 and TRBJ2-7, with a possible D match to TRBD2 (5 bases). This CDR3 contains 13 residues. CDR1 is SGHNT, CDR2 YENEEA, per germline. Trimming stripped 5 bases from V and 2 bases from J, with 10 bases between. CDR3 bases: TGTGCCAGCAGCAAACTAGGAACCTACGAGCAGTACTTC. Translating it yields CASSKLGTYEQYF.

This clone has only a few counts. V and J are TRBV5-1 and TRBJ2-6, with a possible D match to TRBD1 (5 bases). V was trimmed by 4 bases and J by 0 bases, leaving 8 bases between them. The CDR3 contains 15 residues. Germline V gives CDR1 SGHRS, CDR2 YFSETQ. CDR3 region: CASSTQGSGANVLTF. In nucleotides, the CDR3 is TGCGCCAGCAGCACTCAGGGCTCTGGGGCCAACGTCCTGACTTTC.

The chain joins TRBV12-5 to TRBJ1-1; 8 bases align to TRBD1. The CDR3 is made up of 15 amino acids. CDR1 and CDR2 from the germline V gene are LGHNT and FRNRAP. J was trimmed by 5 bases and V by 5 bases; bases with no gene match: 10. The CDR3 sequence is CASGPAGQEVTEAFF. The CDR3 nucleotides are TGTGCTAGTGGTCCTGCGGGACAGGAAGTGACTGAAGCTTTCTTT.

This sequence joins TRBV3-1 (or the pseudogene TRBV3-2) and TRBJ1-2, with 7 bases matching TRBD1. The ends lost 4 bases at V and 7 bases at J; junction bases unmatched: 6. Germline V gene lookup returns CDR1 LGHDT and CDR2 YNNKEL (reference sequence). The CDR3 is 13 residues long. CDR3 protein: CASSPTDRAGYTF. In nucleotides, the CDR3 is TGTGCCAGCAGCCCTACCGACAGGGCTGGCTACACCTTC.

This rearrangement joins TRBV6-4 to TRBJ2-3, with 10 bases aligning to TRBD2. CDR1 and CDR2 (germline): MRHNA, SNTAGT. The junction had 4 bases not matched to a gene; V was cut back by 6 bases and J by 4 bases. The CDR3 spans 14 residues. CDR3 DNA: TGTGCCAGCAGCGGGACTAGCGAGGCAGATACGCAGTATTTT. Amino acid sequence: CASSGTSEADTQYF.

The chain carries TRBV27 and TRBJ2-1; 12 bases match TRBD2. The CDR3 is 16 residues long. The junction had 7 bases not matched to a gene; V was cut back by 5 bases and J by 5 bases. From germline, CDR1 is MNHEY and CDR2 SMNVEV (reference sequence). CDR3 residues: CASSRLAGAGDNEQFF. Written as DNA, the CDR3 is TGTGCCAGCAGTCGACTAGCGGGAGCAGGGGACAATGAGCAGTTCTTC.

This chain joins TRBV24-1 and TRBJ1-2; a possible D gene is TRBD1 (5 bases). CDR1 is KGHDR, CDR2 SFDVKD, per germline. V lost 4 bases and J lost 6, with 11 bases in between. CDR3 length equals 13 residues. Here the CDR3 reads CATSDPGGDGYTF. CDR3 in DNA: TGTGCCACCAGTGACCCCGGGGGTGATGGCTACACCTTC.

V usage is TRBV6-1 and J usage is TRBJ2-1, with 9 bases aligning to TRBD2. With 4 bases clipped from V and 6 bases from J, the junction kept 16 bases outside the gene matches. The V gene's germline CDR1 is MNHNS and CDR2 SASEGT. The CDR3 runs to 18 residues. The CDR3 spells CASSVTAGGGIYGNEQFF. In DNA form, the CDR3 reads TGTGCCAGCAGTGTGACAGCGGGAGGAGGGATATACGGCAATGAGCAGTTCTTC.

This chain connects TRBV6-2 or TRBV6-3 to TRBJ2-4; possibly TRBD2 for D (6 bases). This CDR3 is 17 amino acids long. V shed 6 bases and J shed 0 bases, with 18 bases lying between them. The germline V gene encodes CDR1 MNHEY and CDR2 SVGEGT. CDR3 in amino acids: CASSFRLGGLAKNIQYF. Written as DNA, the CDR3 is TGTGCCAGCAGCTTCAGGTTGGGAGGACTAGCCAAAAACATTCAGTACTTC.

This chain uses TRBV28 with TRBJ2-7; 11 bases fit TRBD2. Germline CDR1 MDHEN, CDR2 SYDVKM. The CDR3 runs to 14 residues. Losses at the gene ends were 5 bases for V and 6 bases for J; bases not matched to a gene: 6. The CDR3 region has the DNA TGTGCCAGCAGTAGGAGACTAGCGGGATTCGAGCAGTACTTC. This codes for CASSRRLAGFEQYF.

The chain carries TRBV6-6 and TRBJ1-6; D perhaps matches TRBD1 (5 bases). There are 16 residues in the CDR3. CDR1 is MNHNY, CDR2 SVGAGI, per germline (reference sequence). The V and J ends lost 6 bases and 0 bases respectively, with 12 bases between them. The CDR3 region is CASSQTASSYNSPLHF. CDR3 DNA: TGTGCCAGCAGCCAGACAGCGAGCTCCTATAATTCACCCCTCCACTTT.